Sequencing of this TCR beta chain was carried out in a study of blood T cell repertoires in COVID-19. Per the germline V gene, CDR1 is SEHNR and CDR2 is FQNEAQ (reference sequence). The CDR3 consists of 15 residues. V was clipped by 6 bases and J by 4 bases; unmatched bases: 9. Libraries were prepared by immunoSEQ multiplex PCR; TCRdb keeps only in-frame clonotypes and omits some of them. The sample carries 130,000 or so clones, approximately 87% recorded once. V and J are TRBV7-9 and TRBJ1-2; TRBD1 matches 9 bases. This TCR was recovered from a woman in her 50s with acute or convalescent COVID-19. The sequenced material came from peripheral blood. The CDR3 sequence: CASSLWDRVLYGYTF. CDR3 coding DNA: TGTGCCAGCAGTTTATGGGACAGGGTGCTCTATGGCTACACCTTC.